The following is a T cell receptor beta chain sequence with its context. Its antigen remains unknown. This sample stems from a study of cytomegalovirus exposure and HLA in healthy donors. Study context: Approximately 85 million unique TCRs from HLA-typed donors were held in an early data release. Overall study results and limits: A missense DCLRE1C variant was associated with V- and J-gene trimming of TCR beta chains in a later analysis, and an independent cohort replicated the association. Common viral pathogens seemed to be connected with several of the most significant clusters, according to a later analysis. An analysis done earlier found most TCR beta V segments productive about 90% or about 30% of the time.

There are 13 residues in the CDR3. Trimming stripped 1 base from V and 2 bases from J, with 6 bases between. Germline CDR1 reads SNHLY; CDR2 reads FYNNEI. PCR was performed using 60 Vbeta and 13 Jbeta primers. Libraries were prepared by immunoSEQ multiplex PCR; TCRdb keeps only in-frame clonotypes and omits some of them. The sample lists over 110,000 clones, 70% to 80% seen once, with about 2.5% in the top ten. The chain employs TRBV2 and TRBJ2-7; D unclear. What was sequenced was PBMCs. The TCR comes from a woman between 18 and 30 years old in good health and CMV-seropositive. The CDR3 spells CASSEDLTYEQYF. The CDR3 DNA reads TGTGCCAGCAGTGAAGACTTAACCTACGAGCAGTACTTC. The full variable domain, its missing parts supplied by reference TRBV2 and TRBJ2-7, is EPEVTQTPSHQVTQMGQEVILRCVPISNHLYFYWYRQILGQKVEFLVSFYNNEISEKSEIFDDQFSVERPDGSNFTLKIRSTKLEDSAMYFCASSEDLTYEQYFGPGTRLTVT.